The 18 T cell receptor beta chains in this list originate from one sample, sequenced in a study of cytomegalovirus exposure and HLA in healthy donors (dated by TCRdb to about 2017). Libraries were constructed by the immunoSEQ multiplex PCR assay. For the multiplex PCR, a mixture combining 60 forward primers for TCR Vbeta segments and 13 reverse primers for TCR Jbeta segments was used. TCRdb carries this immuneACCESS record with in-frame sequences only. Its versions omit some clonotypes, under half of them owing to an unresolved V gene in the studies checked, with the rest unexplained. Here the sample has approximately 120,000 clones; less than 80% occur a single time. The ten largest clones capture approximately 2% of the sample. Sequencing was performed on PBMCs. These receptors were taken from a middle-aged man in good health and CMV-seronegative.

The J gene is TRBJ2-1, the V gene TRBV2, with a tentative D call TRBD1 (6 bases). Germline V gene lookup returns CDR1 SNHLY and CDR2 FYNNEI. V shed 1 base and J shed 12 bases, with 16 bases lying between them. CDR3 size: 14 residues. This chain's CDR3 is CASSEVGDTGWQFF. The DNA for the CDR3 is TGTGCCAGCAGTGAAGTTGGGGACACGGGTTGGCAGTTCTTC.

This chain links TRBV6-5 with TRBJ2-6; D unresolved. Germline V CDR1 and CDR2: MNHEY, SVGAGI. Trimming stripped 6 bases from V and 5 bases from J, with 11 bases between. This CDR3 is built from 14 residues. This CDR3 reads CASSPTSWANVLTF. CDR3 sequence (DNA): TGTGCCAGCAGCCCCACATCTTGGGCCAACGTCCTGACTTTC.

The genes are TRBV5-1 and TRBJ2-1, with 7 bases identical to TRBD2. CDR3 size: 16 residues. The V gene end was trimmed by 4 bases and the J gene end by 5 bases; junction bases not matched to a gene: 12. The germline CDR1 and CDR2 sequences are SGHRS and YFSETQ. CDR3 sequence (DNA): TGCGCCAGCAGCCCGCCGGGACTACAGGCCCACAATGAGCAGTTCTTC. Translated, it gives CASSPPGLQAHNEQFF.

V and J are TRBV7-2 and TRBJ1-6; a possible D gene is TRBD1 (6 bases). Trimming shortened V by 5 bases and J by 13 bases, and 24 bases separated the two germline ends. The CDR3 is 16 amino acids. Per germline, CDR1 SGHTA and CDR2 FQGNSA. The CDR3 spells CASSPPGGRNSSPLHF. CDR3 sequence (DNA): TGTGCCAGCAGCCCTCCCGGGGGGCGCAATTCGTCGCCCCTCCACTTT. The full variable domain, rest sourced from reference TRBV7-2 and TRBJ1-6, is GAGVSQSPSNKVTEKGKDVELRCDPISGHTALYWYRQSLGQGLEFLIYFQGNSAPDKSGLPSDRFSAERTGGSVSTLTIQRTQQEDSAVYLCASSPPGGRNSSPLHFGNGTRLTVT.

This clone was observed once. This sequence joins TRBV18 and TRBJ2-2; tentative D call: TRBD1 (5 bases). The CDR3 has 18 residues. CDR1 and CDR2 (germline): KGHSH, LQKENI. Trimming stripped 3 bases from V and 6 bases from J, with 23 bases between. The CDR3 coding sequence is TGTGCCAGCTCACCTTATCAGGGCCCCTACCTTGGCGCCGGGGAGCTGTTTTTT. It codes for CASSPYQGPYLGAGELFF.

V and J are TRBV5-1 and TRBJ2-3; TRBD2 matches 13 bases. The CDR3 extends over 17 amino acids. V was pared by 4 bases and J by 3 bases, with 8 bases of the junction left unmatched. Per the germline V gene, CDR1 is SGHRS and CDR2 is YFSETQ. CDR3 loop: CASSPRTSGGVTDTQYF. The CDR3 DNA is TGCGCCAGCAGCCCCCGGACTAGCGGGGGAGTAACAGATACGCAGTATTTT.

This rearrangement joins TRBV5-4 to TRBJ2-5, with D maybe TRBD2 (5 bases). The CDR3 extends over 15 amino acids. The germline V and J ends were trimmed by 4 bases and 5 bases, with 18 bases remaining between them. CDR1 and CDR2 (germline): SGHNT, YYREEE (reference sequence). The DNA for the CDR3 is TGTGCCAGCAGCCATGACGGACTTAAAGCGGAGACCCAGTACTTC. Amino acids: CASSHDGLKAETQYF.

The V call is TRBV5-1, the J call TRBJ2-3; TRBD2 matches at 9 bases. V gave up 3 bases and J gave up 8 bases; unmatched junction bases: 4. The CDR3 is 13 amino acids. Germline values: CDR1 SGHRS, CDR2 YFSETQ. The CDR3 coding sequence is TGCGCCAGCAGCTCAGGGCGGGAGGGTACGCAGTATTTT. Its protein is CASSSGREGTQYF.

This clone has just a few counts. V usage is TRBV6-5 and J usage is TRBJ1-5, with 7 bases aligning to TRBD1. This CDR3 region has 13 residues. Germline values: CDR1 MNHEY, CDR2 SVGAGI. The junction had 3 bases not matched to a gene; V was cut back by 4 bases and J by 6 bases. The DNA for the CDR3 is TGTGCCAGCAGTTCCCAGGGGGGTCAGCCCCAGCATTTT. It specifies CASSSQGGQPQHF.

The count of this clone is one. This sequence joins TRBV5-4 and TRBJ2-7; maybe TRBD1 (6 bases). Germline-derived CDR1 and CDR2 are SGHNT and YYREEE (reference sequence). The V end lost 4 bases, the J end lost 1 base, and 9 bases lay between the germline ends. The CDR3 runs 13 residues. CDR3 amino acids: CASSLDRSYEQYF. The CDR3 nucleotides are TGTGCCAGCAGCCTCGACAGGTCCTACGAGCAGTACTTC.

This clone occurred once. The chain is built from TRBV29-1 and TRBJ2-3; 14 nucleotides match TRBD2. CDR3 size: 15 residues. Germline V gene sequence: CDR1 SQVTM, CDR2 ANQGSEA. Trimming removed 7 bases from V and 0 bases from J; junction bases left unmatched: 3. CDR3 in amino acids: CSGGLAGGSTDTQYF. The CDR3 nucleotides read TGCAGCGGTGGACTAGCGGGGGGAAGCACAGATACGCAGTATTTT.

V gene TRBV5-1 combines with J gene TRBJ1-2; TRBD1 matches 7 bases. V gave up 2 bases and J gave up 6 bases; unmatched junction bases: 4. The CDR3 runs 13 residues. Germline CDR1 is SGHRS and CDR2 is YFSETQ. CDR3 residues: CASSFGTADGYTF. CDR3 sequence (DNA): TGCGCCAGCAGCTTCGGGACAGCCGATGGCTACACCTTC.

The rearrangement uses TRBV10-3 and TRBJ1-1; TRBD1 agrees at 7 bases. The CDR3 sequence is 13 residues long. Trimming at V came to 4 bases and at J to 3 bases, leaving 2 bases not matched to a gene. In germline, CDR1 is ENHRY, CDR2 SYGVKD. DNA of the CDR3: TGTGCCATCAGTGGAACAGGGGACACTGAAGCTTTCTTT. It yields the protein CAISGTGDTEAFF.

The V and J genes are TRBV6-6 and TRBJ1-1; TRBD1 matches at 7 bases. Trimming cost V 0 bases and J 2 bases; bases outside gene matches: 3. This CDR3 is built from 15 residues. CDR1 is MNHNY, CDR2 SVGAGI, per germline (reference sequence). The CDR3 DNA follows: TGTGCCAGCAGTTACTCAGGGACAGCTAACACTGAAGCTTTCTTT. It yields the protein CASSYSGTANTEAFF.

This rearrangement joins TRBV10-1 to TRBJ1-6; the D gene is possibly TRBD1 (5 bases). Germline values: CDR1 WNHNN, CDR2 SYGVQD (reference sequence). V lost 10 bases and J 6 bases, leaving 10 bases between the germline ends. The CDR3 has 12 amino acids. In nucleotides, the CDR3 is TGCGCCACCAGACAGTTTAATTCACCCCTCCACTTT. It translates to CATRQFNSPLHF.

CDR3 region: CASSRGGNEKLFF. As DNA, the CDR3 is TGTGCCAGCTCCCGGGGAGGGAACGAAAAACTGTTTTTT. V usage is TRBV7-2 and J usage is TRBJ1-4; D unclear. In germline, CDR1 is SGHTA, CDR2 FQGNSA. V was cut by 8 bases and J by 8 bases, with 15 bases left in between. The CDR3 totals 13 residues.

This clone came up a few times. The genes are TRBV5-6 and TRBJ1-2, with 10 bases identical to TRBD1. This CDR3 is 15 amino acids long. Trimming took 4 bases from V and 3 from J; bases not matched to a gene: 6. Germline lookup yields CDR1 SGHDT and CDR2 YYEEEE. CDR3 in amino acids: CASSARQGAYYGYTF. The DNA of the CDR3 is TGTGCCAGCAGCGCTCGACAGGGGGCGTACTATGGCTACACCTTC.

A note on this clone: The junction departs from germline at one end; a sequencing error may be responsible. The gene calls are TRBV2 and TRBJ1-1; D might be TRBD1 (6 bases). This CDR3 has 15 amino acids. The V gene's germline CDR1 is SNHLY and CDR2 FYNNEI. The CDR3 DNA sequence: TGTGCCAGCAGTAAAGCCCCGGACAGCAACACTGAAGCTTTCTTT. Amino acid sequence: CASSKAPDSNTEAFF. Full variable domain (missing parts from reference TRBV2 and TRBJ1-1): EPEVTQTPSHQVTQMGQEVILRCVPISNHLYFYWYRQILGQKVEFLVSFYNNEISEKSEIFDDQFSVERPDGSNFTLKIRSTKLEDSAMYFCASSKAPDSNTEAFFGQGTRLTVV.